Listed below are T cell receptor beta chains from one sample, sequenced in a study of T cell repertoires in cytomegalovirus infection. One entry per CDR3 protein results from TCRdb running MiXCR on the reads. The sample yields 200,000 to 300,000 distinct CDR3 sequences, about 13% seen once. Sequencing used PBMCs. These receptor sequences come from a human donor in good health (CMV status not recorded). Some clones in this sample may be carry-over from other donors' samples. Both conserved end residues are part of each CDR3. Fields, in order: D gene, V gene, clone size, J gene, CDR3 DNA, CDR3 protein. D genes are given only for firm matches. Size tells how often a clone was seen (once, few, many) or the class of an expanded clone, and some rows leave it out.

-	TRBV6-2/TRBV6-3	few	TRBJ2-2	TGTGCCAGCAGACTAGCCCTAAGCGGGGAGCTGTTTTTT	CASRLALSGELFF
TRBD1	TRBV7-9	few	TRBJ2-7	TGTGCCAGCAGCGCTACAGGGGTTTCGGACGAGCAGTACTTC	CASSATGVSDEQYF
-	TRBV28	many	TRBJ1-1	TGTGCCAGCATTTCGACCCCGAACACTGAAGCTTTCTTT	CASISTPNTEAFF
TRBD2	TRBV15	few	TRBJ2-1	TGTGCCACCAGCAGAGGGACTAGCGGGAGTTCCTACAATGAGCAGTTCTTC	CATSRGTSGSSYNEQFF
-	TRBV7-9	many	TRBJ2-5	TGTGCCAGCACCCAAAGCAAAGGGCTAGAAGAGACCCAGTACTTC	CASTQSKGLEETQYF
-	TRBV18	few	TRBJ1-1	TGTGCCAGCTCACCACTCGATGGCGGGAACACTGAAGCTTTCTTT	CASSPLDGGNTEAFF
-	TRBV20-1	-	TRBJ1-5	TGCAGTGCTAGAGGAGGGGATAGCAATCAGCCCCAGCATTTT	CSARGGDSNQPQHF
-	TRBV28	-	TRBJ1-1	TGTGCCAGCAGTTTAAGATCCGGCAAGAACACTGAAGCTTTCTTT	CASSLRSGKNTEAFF
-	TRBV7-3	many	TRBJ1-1	TGTGCCAGCAGCTTCCAGGGTGGGACTGAAGCTTTCTTT	CASSFQGGTEAFF
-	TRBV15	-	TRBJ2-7	TGTGCCACCAGCAGCCCCCAAGACAGCGGATCCTACGAGCAGTACTTC	CATSSPQDSGSYEQYF
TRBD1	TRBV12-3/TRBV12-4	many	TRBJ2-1	TGTGCCAGCAGCCTGGGACAGCCAAGCGACAATGAGCAGTTCTTC	CASSLGQPSDNEQFF
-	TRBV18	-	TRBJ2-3	TGTGCCAGCTCAGGCGGTAGCGTCCGCTCCACTACGCAGTATTTT	CASSGGSVRSTTQYF
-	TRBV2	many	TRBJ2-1	TGTGCCAGCAAGGGTAGCCGACGGGAGCAGTTCTTC	CASKGSRREQFF
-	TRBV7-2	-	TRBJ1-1	TGTGCCAGCAAACTGGGGCCGGGGAACACTGAAGCTTTCTTT	CASKLGPGNTEAFF
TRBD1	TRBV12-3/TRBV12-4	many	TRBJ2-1	TGTGCCAGCAGTTCCGACAGGGGGTATGAGCAGTTCTTC	CASSSDRGYEQFF
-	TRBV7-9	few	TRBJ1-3	TGTGCCAGCAGCTTAGATGTCGGCCAACCCGGTGTCTCGGCCATATATTTT	CASSLDVGQPGVSAIYF
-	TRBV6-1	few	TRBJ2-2	TGTGCCAGCAGTTGGGACACCGGGGAGCTGTTTTTT	CASSWDTGELFF
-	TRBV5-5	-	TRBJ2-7	TGTGCCAGCAGCTTGGGGGGGCAGACCTCCTACGAGCAGTACTTC	CASSLGGQTSYEQYF
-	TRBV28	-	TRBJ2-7	TGTGCCAGCAGACCCTATAGCGGCCCCTACGAGCAGTACTTC	CASRPYSGPYEQYF
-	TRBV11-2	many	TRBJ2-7	TGTGCCAGCAGTTATCCGGGACAATCCTACGAGCAGTACTTC	CASSYPGQSYEQYF
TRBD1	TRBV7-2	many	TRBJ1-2	TGTGCCAGCAGCTTAGGTCTCCTGGGACAGACAATTCATGGCTACACCTTC	CASSLGLLGQTIHGYTF
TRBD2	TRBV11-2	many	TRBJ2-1	TGTGCCAGCAGCTTAGTGCTGACGGGGGGGCGATTCGAGCAGTTCTTC	CASSLVLTGGRFEQFF
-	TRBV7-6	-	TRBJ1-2	TGTGCCAGCAGCCGGGGACAAAACCATGGCTACACCTTC	CASSRGQNHGYTF
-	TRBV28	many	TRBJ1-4	TGTGCCAGCAGACTCCAGCGGGGATCTAATGAAAAACTGTTTTTT	CASRLQRGSNEKLFF
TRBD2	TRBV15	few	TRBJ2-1	TGTGCCACCAGCAGAGAATTGGGACTAGCGGGCCACAATGAGCAGTTCTTC	CATSRELGLAGHNEQFF
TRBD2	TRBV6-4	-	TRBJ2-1	TGTGCCAGCAGTGACTCTGGCGGGGGGTACAATGAGCAGTTCTTC	CASSDSGGGYNEQFF
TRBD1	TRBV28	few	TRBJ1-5	TGTGCCAGCAGATCGTGGGGACAGGGGGCTTCAAGCAATCAGCCCCAGCATTTT	CASRSWGQGASSNQPQHF
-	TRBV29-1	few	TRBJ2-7	TGCAGCGTCAGGTCCCCCGGCAACGAGCAGTACTTC	CSVRSPGNEQYF
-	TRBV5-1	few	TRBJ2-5	TGCGCCAGCAGCGAGAGGGAGCTAGAAGAGACCCAGTACTTC	CASSERELEETQYF
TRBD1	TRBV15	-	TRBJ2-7	TGTGCCACCAGCAGAGATAGGGGGACAGGGGGCCACGAGCAGTACTTC	CATSRDRGTGGHEQYF
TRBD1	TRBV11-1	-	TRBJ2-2	TGTGCCAGCAGCTTCGGACAGGGTGGTGCCGGGGAGCTGTTTTTT	CASSFGQGGAGELFF
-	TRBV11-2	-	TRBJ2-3	TGTGCCAGCAGCTCAGGACAGCGCACAGATACGCAGTATTTT	CASSSGQRTDTQYF
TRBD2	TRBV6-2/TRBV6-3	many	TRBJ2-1	TGTGCCAGCAGTTCAATACCCCAGAGACTAGCGGGGCTTAATGAGCAGTTCTTC	CASSSIPQRLAGLNEQFF